What follows is one TCR beta chain and its context. Its specific antigen is unknown. Base qualities are not recorded, but no much larger clone differs from it by a single base. Patients with autoimmune disease history or receiving systemic immunosuppression were excluded from the trial. Peripheral blood for TCR sequencing was drawn from every dose cohort at baseline, at cycle 4 day 1 and at cycle 7 day 1. The samples were taken from a phase I, first-in-human, multicenter, open-label dose-escalation trial of ivuxolimab. Adults with locally advanced or metastatic melanoma, renal cell carcinoma, hepatocellular carcinoma or head and neck squamous cell carcinoma were enrolled in the trial. CD4+ and CD8+ T cells were sorted separately from peripheral blood before TCR sequencing. This sample was taken from a study of OX40 agonist ivuxolimab in advanced cancers. At the level of the whole study: Ivuxolimab was a fully human IgG2 agonistic monoclonal antibody targeting the costimulatory receptor OX40 (CD134). Prior anti-PD-1, anti-PD-L1 or anti-CTLA-4 therapy was permitted, and roughly two fifths of dose-escalation patients had received checkpoint inhibitors. The paper describes the monotherapy dose-escalation part (N ≈ 51 patients) of the phase I trial of ivuxolimab. Partial responses were achieved by three dose-escalation patients, of whom one had hepatocellular carcinoma and two had cutaneous melanoma. In the dose-escalation cohort, about four fifths of patients were male, and the mean age was 60 years with a range of roughly 20 to 79. Intravenous ivuxolimab was administered to patients every 2 weeks at six dose levels: 0.01, 0.1, 0.3, 1.5, 3 and 10 mg/kg. Peripheral TCRbeta sequencing aimed to test whether ivuxolimab altered TCR sequence diversity and caused clonal T-cell expansion. Of the 50 to 55 patients in dose escalation, some 20 had hepatocellular carcinoma, around 15 had melanoma, 9 had renal cell carcinoma and 9 had head and neck cancer.

Genomic DNA was extracted from sorted cells for sequencing of the TCRbeta CDR3 region. The immunoSEQ Assay was used to sequence the TCRbeta CDR3 regions. The table comes from immuneACCESS by way of TCRdb, which keeps in-frame sequences with V and J called. Part of the clones is missing from these tables; in studies checked, under half for an unresolved V gene and the rest for unknown reasons. The sample profile shows tens of thousands of clones; 86% of them were found once. The biggest ten clones account for 2% to 2.5% of the sample. Overall results and qualifications from the work: Low levels of normalized T-cell clonal expansion were also seen in some patients who did not respond. On average, CD8+ T cells showed more expanded clones than CD4+ T cells after ivuxolimab. At doses from 0.1 to 3.0 mg/kg, clonal expansion was seen in both CD4+ and CD8+ blood T cells between baseline and week 6. Partial responders in the 0.1-3.0 mg/kg groups had among the lowest normalized peripheral clonal expansion, especially among CD8+ T cells. Antigen specificity was not determined for the clonally expanded peripheral T cells.

This clonotype originated in an adult with an advanced solid tumor such as melanoma, head and neck, liver or kidney cancer. The starting material was CD4+ or CD8+ T cells sorted from blood, obtained in a trial of the OX40 agonist ivuxolimab.

The nucleotide sequence reads TGTGCCAGCTCACCCCCCGGGACCTTCTCTGGAAACACCATATATTTT. This sequence encodes CASSPPGTFSGNTIYF. The chain is encoded by TRBV18 joined to TRBJ1-3; a tentative D call is TRBD1 (5 bases match). Trimming removed 3 bases from V and 0 bases from J, leaving 12 bases between the germline ends. The CDR3 goes from the cysteine to the phenylalanine over 16 residues. Just the 48-base CDR3 DNA is kept, in frame starting at base 1. The germline V gene gives CDR1 as KGHSH and CDR2 as LQKENI. This CDR3, with the reference TRBV18 and TRBJ1-3 proteins standing in past its ends, gives the full variable domain NAGVMQNPRHLVRRRGQEARLRCSPMKGHSHVYWYRQLPEEGLKFMVYLQKENIIDESGMPKERFSAEFPKEGPSILRIQQVVRGDSAAYFCASSPPGTFSGNTIYFGEGSWLTVV.